The sample holds many counts of the clone carrying this T cell receptor beta chain. Antigen: not known. RNA transcripts gave rise to amplified TCR beta CDR3 regions. Researchers ran a first-round RT-PCR on the TCR CDR3 using the HTBI primer set. TCRdb reprocessed the multiplex PCR reads via MiXCR and lists one record per CDR3 protein. The table shows 360,000 or so distinct CDR3 sequences, with around 18% occurring only once. This specimen comes from a study of T cells in Graves' hyperthyroidism and ophthalmopathy. The study, taken as a whole, reports: Peripheral blood also featured most of the thyroid clonotypes expanded above 0.001. Ophthalmopathy and stable hyperthyroidism were told apart by a 13 V-J model.

For ophthalmopathy patients, the Clinical Activity Score was at least 3 and the NOSPECS grade at least 4; duration was under 3 months. Germline loops: CDR1 MNHEY, CDR2 SMNVEV (reference sequence). The CDR3 has 14 amino acids. The V gene end was trimmed by 4 bases and the J gene end by 10 bases; junction bases not matched to a gene: 10. Input material: blood. The sequence was collected from a woman in her forties with Graves' ophthalmopathy. The chain links TRBV27 to TRBJ1-5; 7 positions match TRBD1. CDR3 bases: TGTGCCAGCAGTTCCCAGACAGGGCACCACCCCCAGCATTTT. Translating it yields CASSSQTGHHPQHF.